These T cell receptor beta chains were read from a single sample in a study of spatial heterogeneity in lung cancer. TCRdb fed the 5' RACE reads into MiXCR, producing one record per CDR3 protein. Of around 9,800 distinct CDR3 sequences listed, around 6% were seen once; the top ten hold 25% to 35%. The sample consisted of PBMCs, taken at surgery. The receptors come from a male donor with early-stage non-small cell lung cancer. Both conserved end residues are part of each CDR3. Fields, in order: D gene, J gene, V gene, clone size, CDR3 protein, CDR3 DNA. The D gene is left open where the match is weak. Size tells how often a clone was seen (once, few, many) or the class of an expanded clone, and some rows leave it out.

>TRBD1|TRBJ1-1|TRBV12-3/TRBV12-4|many
CASSPQGANTEAFF
TGTGCCAGCAGCCCACAGGGGGCGAACACTGAAGCTTTCTTT
>TRBD2|TRBJ2-5|TRBV6-1|.
CASSRGGWQETQYF
TGTGCCAGTAGCCGGGGGGGATGGCAAGAGACCCAGTACTTC
>.|TRBJ2-3|TRBV28|medium-sized
CASSTPQGGGTDTQYF
TGTGCCAGCAGCACTCCCCAGGGCGGGGGCACAGATACGCAGTATTTT
>TRBD1|TRBJ2-7|TRBV7-9|few
CASSPGPGQAHEQYF
TGTGCCAGCAGTCCCGGCCCGGGACAGGCACACGAGCAGTACTTC
>.|TRBJ1-1|TRBV20-1|many
CSGARGTEAFF
TGCAGTGGAGCCCGCGGGACTGAAGCTTTCTTT
>.|TRBJ1-2|TRBV7-8|many
CASTGGDGYTF
TGTGCCAGCACAGGAGGAGATGGCTACACCTTC
>.|TRBJ1-4|TRBV29-1|.
CSVSGLRGGEKLFF
TGCAGCGTTTCGGGACTCAGGGGCGGGGAAAAACTGTTTTTT
>.|TRBJ2-1|TRBV7-9|.
CASSLVPGSNEQFF
TGTGCCAGCAGCTTAGTACCCGGGTCCAATGAGCAGTTCTTC
>.|TRBJ2-6|TRBV27|many
CASRPPSGANVLTF
TGTGCCAGCAGGCCCCCCTCTGGGGCCAACGTCCTGACTTTC
>.|TRBJ2-3|TRBV5-1|many
CASSLGSPPTDTQYF
TGCGCCAGCAGCTTGGGTAGTCCCCCCACAGATACGCAGTATTTT
>.|TRBJ2-7|TRBV3-1|many
CASSQGLYEQYF
TGTGCCAGCAGCCAAGGTCTCTACGAGCAGTACTTC
>.|TRBJ2-7|TRBV6-5|many
CASSSGLYEQYF
TGTGCCAGCAGTTCGGGGTTGTACGAGCAGTACTTC
>.|TRBJ2-3|TRBV5-4|medium-sized
CASSLPGTTDTQYF
TGTGCCAGCAGCTTACCGGGGACCACAGATACGCAGTATTTT
>.|TRBJ2-1|TRBV2|.
CASSEEGPPSSYNEQFF
TGTGCCAGCAGTGAAGAGGGGCCTCCCAGCTCCTACAATGAGCAGTTCTTC
>TRBD2|TRBJ2-3|TRBV11-2|many
CASSPNQSGGPRWSDTQYF
TGTGCCAGCAGCCCCAATCAGAGCGGGGGGCCGAGGTGGTCAGATACGCAGTATTTT
>.|TRBJ2-7|TRBV7-2|few
CASSINRESYEQYF
TGTGCCAGCAGCATAAACAGGGAATCCTACGAGCAGTACTTC
>.|TRBJ2-7|TRBV28|medium-sized
CASGSQGAHEQYF
TGTGCCAGCGGGAGCCAGGGTGCCCACGAGCAGTACTTC
>TRBD2|TRBJ2-2|TRBV5-4|.
CASSHSGRNTGELFF
TGTGCCAGCAGTCATAGCGGGAGGAACACCGGGGAGCTGTTTTTT
>TRBD1|TRBJ1-1|TRBV7-9|medium-sized
CASIDREKLKAFF
TGTGCCAGCATAGACAGGGAGAAGTTGAAAGCTTTCTTT
>.|TRBJ2-3|TRBV7-2|few
CASSAYLDTQYF
TGTGCCAGCAGCGCATACTTAGATACGCAGTATTTT
>.|TRBJ1-2|TRBV27|medium-sized
CARRQIPNYGYTF
TGTGCCAGAAGACAGATTCCTAACTATGGCTACACCTTC
>TRBD1|TRBJ1-5|TRBV7-9|.
CASSAGTEGNQPQHF
TGTGCCAGCAGCGCCGGGACAGAAGGGAATCAGCCCCAGCATTTT
>.|TRBJ2-6|TRBV4-2|many
CASSQDWRGDTGRVLTF
TGTGCCAGCAGCCAAGATTGGAGGGGGGACACAGGGCGCGTCCTGACTTTC
>.|TRBJ1-1|TRBV29-1|many
CSVEQVSTEAFF
TGCAGCGTGGAACAGGTCAGCACTGAAGCTTTCTTT
>TRBD2|TRBJ2-7|TRBV18|many
CASSPVSGGAYEQYF
TGTGCCAGCTCACCAGTCAGCGGGGGGGCCTACGAGCAGTACTTC
>TRBD1|TRBJ1-6|TRBV5-1|many
CASSLMGQTNSPLHF
TGCGCCAGCAGCCTTATGGGACAGACGAATTCACCCCTCCACTTT
>.|TRBJ2-1|TRBV29-1|many
CSAQGINNEQFF
TGCAGCGCTCAGGGGATAAACAATGAGCAGTTCTTC
>.|TRBJ1-5|TRBV4-1|many
CASSQSDSNQPQHF
TGCGCCAGCAGCCAATCGGATAGCAATCAGCCCCAGCATTTT
>.|TRBJ2-5|TRBV7-6|.
CASSFQETQYF
TGTGCCAGCAGCTTCCAAGAGACCCAGTACTTC
>.|TRBJ1-4|TRBV18|many
CASSLRGSRDEKLFF
TGTGCCAGCTCCCTAAGGGGGAGCCGGGATGAAAAACTGTTTTTT
>TRBD1|TRBJ2-5|TRBV29-1|many
CSVELGGRETQYF
TGCAGCGTTGAGTTAGGGGGCAGGGAGACCCAGTACTTC
>.|TRBJ2-3|TRBV7-8|medium-sized
CASSLSARGDTQYF
TGTGCCAGCAGCTTATCAGCTCGGGGCGATACGCAGTATTTT
>.|TRBJ1-2|TRBV20-1|.
CSASSSPVVNGYTF
TGCAGTGCGTCGTCGAGTCCCGTAGTCAATGGCTACACCTTC
>.|TRBJ2-5|TRBV28|medium-sized
CASTQGGEETQYF
TGTGCCAGCACCCAGGGGGGGGAAGAGACCCAGTACTTC
>.|TRBJ2-1|TRBV6-2/TRBV6-3|.
CASSYSSGTIPYNEQFF
TGTGCCAGCAGTTACTCGTCCGGGACCATCCCCTACAATGAGCAGTTCTTC
>TRBD1|TRBJ2-3|TRBV7-2|medium-sized
CASSLAFLVLGQGADTQYF
TGTGCCAGCAGCTTAGCGTTCTTGGTTCTGGGACAGGGGGCAGATACGCAGTATTTT
>TRBD2|TRBJ2-4|TRBV29-1|many
CSVGGGAKNIQYF
TGCAGCGTAGGCGGGGGGGCCAAAAACATTCAGTACTTC
>TRBD2|TRBJ2-3|TRBV7-8|medium-sized
CASSLQASGATDTQYF
TGTGCCAGCAGCTTACAGGCTAGCGGGGCCACAGATACGCAGTATTTT
>.|TRBJ2-3|TRBV2|few
CASSTRLSPDTQYF
TGTGCCAGCAGTACTAGATTGAGCCCAGATACGCAGTATTTT
>TRBD1|TRBJ2-1|TRBV14|.
CASSQRRDSYYNEQFF
TGTGCCAGCAGCCAACGCCGGGACAGCTATTACAATGAGCAGTTCTTC
>.|TRBJ1-2|TRBV18|few
CASSPPGGGYTF
TGTGCCAGCTCACCACCGGGGGGTGGCTACACCTTC
>.|TRBJ2-1|TRBV7-9|many
CASSLELGGNEQFF
TGTGCCAGCAGCTTAGAATTAGGCGGTAATGAGCAGTTCTTC
>TRBD2|TRBJ2-5|TRBV7-2|few
CASSYGGNQETQYF
TGTGCCAGCAGCTACGGGGGGAACCAAGAGACCCAGTACTTC
>.|TRBJ2-1|TRBV7-9|.
CASSPRVGQFF
TGTGCCAGCAGCCCCAGGGTCGGGCAGTTCTTC
>TRBD2|TRBJ2-2|TRBV11-2|medium-sized
CASSREGTGELFF
TGTGCCAGCAGCCGGGAGGGTACCGGGGAGCTGTTTTTT
>.|TRBJ2-7|TRBV12-3/TRBV12-4|many
CASREAGVYEQYF
TGTGCCAGCAGGGAGGCAGGGGTCTACGAGCAGTACTTC
>.|TRBJ2-7|TRBV9|many
CASSRGGSYEQYF
TGTGCCAGCAGCCGGGGTGGCTCCTACGAGCAGTACTTC
>.|TRBJ1-1|TRBV7-9|many
CASSEGGSIEAFF
TGTGCCAGCAGTGAAGGGGGATCTATTGAAGCTTTCTTT
>.|TRBJ2-3|TRBV5-4|few
CASSLETPPDTQYF
TGTGCCAGCAGCTTGGAAACCCCTCCGGATACGCAGTATTTT
>TRBD1|TRBJ2-2|TRBV5-1|many
CASTPRGQGGSGELFF
TGCGCCAGCACTCCCAGGGGACAGGGAGGCTCCGGGGAGCTGTTTTTT
>TRBD1|TRBJ2-5|TRBV2|many
CATQGAGLTGVDETQYF
TGTGCCACCCAAGGGGCGGGCCTAACAGGGGTCGACGAGACCCAGTACTTC
>.|TRBJ2-1|TRBV5-8|medium-sized
CASSLANYRVSYNEQFF
TGTGCCAGCAGCTTGGCCAATTACAGGGTCTCCTACAATGAGCAGTTCTTC
>TRBD2|TRBJ2-7|TRBV20-1|many
CSARGTSGTYEQYF
TGCAGTGCTAGAGGAACTAGCGGGACCTACGAGCAGTACTTC